The 32 T cell receptor beta chains in this list originate from one sample, sequenced in a study of cytomegalovirus exposure and HLA in healthy donors. A multiplex PCR was run with 60 Vbeta primers and 13 Jbeta primers. Sequencing was performed with immunoSEQ multiplex PCR; in TCRdb, only in-frame clones are kept and a portion is missing. The sample lists over 150,000 clones; 82% were seen once. Specimen: PBMCs. The receptors come from a woman between 50 and 59 years old in good health and CMV-seropositive.

V is TRBV30 and J is TRBJ2-1; tentative D call: TRBD2 (5 bases). This CDR3 has 13 residues. Trimming removed 5 bases from V and 4 bases from J, with 12 bases in between. The V gene's germline CDR1 is GTSNPN and CDR2 SVGIG (reference sequence). In DNA form, the CDR3 reads TGTGCCTGGCGAGGGAGTATTTACAATGAGCAGTTCTTC. Residues: CAWRGSIYNEQFF.

This rearrangement joins TRBV27 to TRBJ2-5; D perhaps matches TRBD1 (5 bases). V lost 3 bases and J 5 bases, leaving 13 bases between the germline ends. From germline, CDR1 is MNHEY and CDR2 SMNVEV (reference sequence). The CDR3 runs to 14 residues. The CDR3 nucleotides read TGTGCCAGCAGTTTCGACAGTCAAAGGGAGACCCAGTACTTC. Protein: CASSFDSQRETQYF.

This clone came up once. V gene TRBV5-1 combines with J gene TRBJ2-2; no clear D gene. The CDR3 is 16 residues long. Trimming took 1 base from V and 3 from J, leaving 13 bases between them. CDR1 SGHRS and CDR2 YFSETQ come from the germline V gene. CDR3 residues: CASSLPGSPDTGELFF. As DNA, the CDR3 is TGCGCCAGCAGCTTGCCAGGTTCCCCGGACACCGGGGAGCTGTTTTTT.

The rearrangement links TRBV7-6 to TRBJ2-3, with TRBD2 matching 9 bases. The CDR3 has 15 amino acids. V shed 2 bases and J 3 bases; nucleotides not matched to a gene: 3. The germline CDR1 and CDR2 sequences are SGHVS and FNYEAQ. The CDR3 spells CASSLLAGATDTQYF. Written as DNA, the CDR3 is TGTGCCAGCAGCTTATTAGCGGGAGCGACAGATACGCAGTATTTT.

The chain uses TRBV4-3 and TRBJ1-1, with 12 bases lining up with TRBD1. This CDR3 region has 17 residues. Germline CDR1 and CDR2: LGHNA and YSLEER. V lost 5 bases, J lost 5 bases, and 12 bases stayed unmatched. CDR3 sequence reads: CASSAVPGQGAGTEAFF. As DNA, the CDR3 is TGCGCCAGCAGCGCCGTCCCGGGACAGGGGGCAGGAACTGAAGCTTTCTTT.

The chain couples TRBV5-4 to TRBJ1-4; D remains unclear. CDR1 and CDR2 from the germline V gene are SGHNT and YYREEE (reference sequence). The CDR3 runs to 15 residues. Trimming stripped 0 bases from V and 5 bases from J, with 11 bases between. The CDR3 DNA is TGTGCCAGCAGCTTGGCCGGGAGCACCAATGAAAAACTGTTTTTT. Its protein product is CASSLAGSTNEKLFF.

The chain recombines TRBV7-2 with TRBJ1-2; D might be TRBD1 (5 bases). CDR3 length: 13 amino acids. CDR1 is SGHTA and CDR2 is FQGNSA in the germline V gene. Trimming took 5 bases from V and 4 from J, leaving 11 bases between them. CDR3 loop: CASSQGVVYGYTF. CDR3 DNA sequence: TGTGCCAGCAGCCAAGGGGTGGTCTATGGCTACACCTTC.

The chain is built from TRBV28 and TRBJ1-6, with D unclear. CDR1 is MDHEN, CDR2 SYDVKM, per germline. The V end lost 6 bases, the J end lost 9 bases, and 18 bases lay between the germline ends. The CDR3 is 15 amino acids. The CDR3 is CASSDKLGGISPLHF. The CDR3 DNA sequence: TGTGCCAGCAGCGACAAATTGGGAGGGATTTCACCCCTCCACTTT.

The chain employs TRBV27 and TRBJ2-5, with D possibly matching TRBD2 (6 bases). Germline CDR1 reads MNHEY; CDR2 reads SMNVEV (reference sequence). Trimming stripped 3 bases from V and 5 bases from J, with 13 bases between. CDR3 length equals 14 residues. The CDR3 DNA sequence: TGTGCCAGCAGTTTTGCGGGGATAGGGGAGACCCAGTACTTC. This encodes CASSFAGIGETQYF.

Here the CDR3 reads CASSTTAPNTEAFF. The CDR3 region has the DNA TGTGCCAGCAGTACGACAGCTCCGAACACTGAAGCTTTCTTT. The chain carries TRBV28 and TRBJ1-1; maybe TRBD1 (5 bases). The CDR3 has 14 amino acids. V lost 5 bases to trimming and J lost 1 base, with 11 bases between them. The V gene's germline CDR1 is MDHEN and CDR2 SYDVKM.

This clone was recorded once. The chain employs TRBV27 and TRBJ2-7, with 9 bases that match TRBD1. Germline CDR1 and CDR2: MNHEY and SMNVEV (reference sequence). V was pared by 6 bases and J by 1 base, with 19 bases of the junction left unmatched. The CDR3 runs to 19 residues. As DNA, the CDR3 is TGTGCCAGCAGCCCCCGTCGGGACAGGGTGCTCATTAAATCCTACGAGCAGTACTTC. This encodes CASSPRRDRVLIKSYEQYF.

This chain uses TRBV9 with TRBJ2-3; no reliable D call. The CDR3 covers 15 residues. Trimming took off 2 bases at V and 7 bases at J, with 17 bases between the two ends. In germline, CDR1 is SGDLS, CDR2 YYNGEE. CDR3 region: CASSVSWAERNTQYF. DNA of the CDR3: TGTGCCAGCAGCGTGAGTTGGGCCGAGAGAAATACGCAGTATTTT.

This sequence joins TRBV2 and TRBJ1-5; D not certain. CDR1 is SNHLY, CDR2 FYNNEI, per germline. Trimming pared 3 bases from V and 7 bases from J, leaving 13 bases between. The length of the CDR3 is 14 residues. CDR3 region: CASSDGSGNQPQHF. The CDR3 bases are TGTGCCAGCAGTGACGGTTCGGGGAACCAGCCCCAGCATTTT.

The chain carries TRBV13 and TRBJ2-1, with 14 bases fitting TRBD2. The CDR3 sequence is 14 residues long. V was clipped by 7 bases and J by 7 bases; unmatched bases: 3. CDR1 is PRHDT, CDR2 FYEKMQ, per germline (reference sequence). The CDR3 here is CASTRTSGRNEQFF. In nucleotides, the CDR3 is TGTGCCAGCACCCGGACTAGCGGGAGGAATGAGCAGTTCTTC.

This clone appeared a few times. This sequence joins TRBV7-9 and TRBJ1-4; 9 positions agree with TRBD1. The CDR3 loop spans 16 amino acids. CDR1 is SEHNR and CDR2 is FQNEAQ in the germline V gene (reference sequence). V shed 5 bases and J 8 bases; nucleotides not matched to a gene: 12. In DNA form, the CDR3 reads TGTGCCAGCAGCCCACGGGGACAGGGAGGGACCGAAAAACTGTTTTTT. Its translation: CASSPRGQGGTEKLFF.

The rearrangement joins TRBV28 to TRBJ1-5; 7 bases line up with TRBD1. Unmatched junction bases numbered 14, after V lost 6 bases and J lost 0 bases. CDR3 length: 18 residues. Germline V lookup: CDR1 MDHEN, CDR2 SYDVKM. This chain's CDR3 is CASRRRDRAPNSNQPQHF. CDR3 nucleotide sequence: TGTGCCAGCAGACGGCGTGACAGGGCACCCAATAGCAATCAGCCCCAGCATTTT.

J is TRBJ2-7 and V is TRBV5-1, with TRBD2 matching over 9 bases. In germline, CDR1 is SGHRS, CDR2 YFSETQ. Germline trimming cut 0 bases from V and 2 bases from J; bases unmatched to any gene: 3. This CDR3 region has 15 residues. The CDR3 reads CASSLESSGTYEQYF. CDR3 coding DNA: TGCGCCAGCAGCTTGGAGTCTAGCGGGACCTACGAGCAGTACTTC.

This chain links TRBV11-2 with TRBJ2-2; tentatively, D is TRBD1 (5 bases). The CDR3 consists of 14 residues. Deletions cut 5 bases from V and 2 bases from J, with 9 bases between. Looked up from germline, CDR1 is SGHAT and CDR2 is FQNNGV. In DNA, the CDR3 is TGTGCCAGCAGCGATCAGGGAAACACCGGGGAGCTGTTTTTT. It yields the protein CASSDQGNTGELFF. Complete variable domain (other parts from reference TRBV11-2 and TRBJ2-2): EAGVAQSPRYKIIEKRQSVAFWCNPISGHATLYWYQQILGQGPKLLIQFQNNGVVDDSQLPKDRFSAERLKGVDSTLKIQPAKLEDSAVYLCASSDQGNTGELFFGEGSRLTVL.

This rearrangement joins TRBV5-1 to TRBJ2-5; TRBD1 matches 9 bases. This CDR3 spans 16 amino acids. V lost 3 bases and J lost 1; bases outside the gene matches: 7. The germline CDR1 and CDR2 sequences are SGHRS and YFSETQ. Written as DNA, the CDR3 is TGCGCCAGCAGCTCTTGGACAGGGGCGCCCCAAGAGACCCAGTACTTC. Its translation: CASSSWTGAPQETQYF.

The V gene is TRBV6-5, the J gene TRBJ1-2; D uncertain. Per germline, CDR1 MNHEY and CDR2 SVGAGI. Trimming stripped 5 bases from V and 4 bases from J, with 8 bases between. The CDR3 spans 12 residues. CDR3 residues: CASSPHTYGYTF. CDR3 in DNA: TGTGCCAGCAGTCCCCACACCTATGGCTACACCTTC.

The chain is built from TRBV5-5 and TRBJ2-7; TRBD2 aligns across 14 bases. This CDR3 is built from 15 residues. V was pared by 5 bases and J by 4 bases, with 5 bases of the junction left unmatched. CDR1 SGHKS and CDR2 YYEKEE come from the germline V gene (reference sequence). The CDR3 loop is CASRPGLAGEYEQYF. DNA for the CDR3: TGTGCCAGCAGGCCGGGACTAGCGGGAGAATACGAGCAGTACTTC.

V and J are TRBV19 and TRBJ2-1; 8 nucleotides line up with TRBD1. V was pared by 7 bases and J by 2 bases, with 10 bases of the junction left unmatched. The CDR3 runs to 16 residues. In germline, CDR1 is LNHDA, CDR2 SQIVND (reference sequence). The CDR3 sequence: CASTPTTGVTYNEQFF. CDR3 sequence (DNA): TGTGCCAGTACTCCAACGACAGGGGTCACCTACAATGAGCAGTTCTTC. Full variable domain (rest looked up from reference TRBV19 and TRBJ2-1): DGGITQSPKYLFRKEGQNVTLSCEQNLNHDAMYWYRQDPGQGLRLIYYSQIVNDFQKGDIAEGYSVSREKKESFPLTVTSAQKNPTAFYLCASTPTTGVTYNEQFFGPGTRLTVL.

V is TRBV5-1 and J is TRBJ2-7, with D possibly TRBD2 on 5 matching bases. Germline V lookup: CDR1 SGHRS, CDR2 YFSETQ. This CDR3 region has 13 residues. V was pared by 3 bases and J by 7 bases, with 14 bases between. CDR3 sequence (DNA): TGCGCCAGCAGCTCACTACGGCCGGGGGAGCAGTACTTC. Its translation: CASSSLRPGEQYF.

CDR3 coding DNA: TGCGCCAGCAGCTTGGCGGCTAGCGGGAAAACAGATACGCAGTATTTT. Protein product: CASSLAASGKTDTQYF. The rearrangement uses TRBV5-1 and TRBJ2-3, with 9 bases matching TRBD2. CDR1 and CDR2 from the germline V gene are SGHRS and YFSETQ. Trimming at V came to 0 bases and at J to 3 bases, leaving 5 bases not matched to a gene. The CDR3 runs to 16 residues.

V is TRBV10-2 and J is TRBJ2-5, with a possible D match to TRBD2 (6 bases). V shed 6 bases and J shed 9 bases, with 14 bases lying between them. The CDR3 runs to 12 residues. Germline values: CDR1 WSHSY, CDR2 SAAADI. The CDR3 coding sequence is TGCGCCAGCAGCGAGAGCGGAGGGGCCCAGTACTTC. As protein: CASSESGGAQYF.

The sample holds many counts of this clone. The rearrangement joins TRBV6-6 to TRBJ1-1; 8 bases map to TRBD1. The ends lost 5 bases at V and 1 base at J; junction bases unmatched: 3. The CDR3 contains 14 residues. Per the germline V gene, CDR1 is MNHNY and CDR2 is SVGAGI (reference sequence). The CDR3 DNA is TGTGCCAGCAGTACCGGGACAGGGAACACTGAAGCTTTCTTT. It encodes CASSTGTGNTEAFF.

The gene calls are TRBV6-5 and TRBJ1-4; TRBD1 might be the D (5 bases). This CDR3 comprises 14 residues. Trimming took 6 bases from V and 3 from J, leaving 11 bases between them. CDR1 and CDR2 (germline): MNHEY, SVGAGI. CDR3 nucleotides: TGTGCCAGCAGCCGGGGGAGGGCTAATGAAAAACTGTTTTTT. Its translation: CASSRGRANEKLFF.

A single count supports this clone. CDR3 coding DNA: TGTGCCAGCAGTGGGGGGACTAGCGGGTTCCTCTCCTACAATGAGCAGTTCTTC. Translated, it gives CASSGGTSGFLSYNEQFF. The chain uses TRBV25-1 and TRBJ2-1, with 12 bases matching TRBD2. The V segment lost 4 bases and the J segment 0 bases; nucleotides outside the gene matches: 7. CDR3 length: 18 amino acids. Germline CDR1 and CDR2: MGHDK and SYGVNS.

The rearrangement joins TRBV14 to TRBJ1-1; TRBD1 matches at 7 bases. Germline CDR1 and CDR2: SGHDN and FVKESK. The ends lost 3 bases at V and 5 bases at J; junction bases unmatched: 9. CDR3 length: 15 residues. CDR3 sequence (DNA): TGTGCCAGCAGCCACAAGACAGGGTTTGGGACTGAAGCTTTCTTT. It translates to CASSHKTGFGTEAFF.

The rearrangement joins TRBV10-3 to TRBJ1-1; TRBD1 aligns across 7 bases. CDR1 is ENHRY and CDR2 is SYGVKD in the germline V gene. The ends lost 6 bases at V and 5 bases at J; junction bases unmatched: 9. The CDR3 runs 14 residues. The CDR3 DNA is TGTGCCATCAGGCGCGAGGGACAGACAACTGAAGCTTTCTTT. Protein: CAIRREGQTTEAFF.

The sample holds a few counts of this clone. The chain carries TRBV20-1 and TRBJ1-4, with unresolved D. V was shortened by 1 base and J by 8 bases, with 5 bases between the two germline ends. Germline V gene data show CDR1 as DFQATT and CDR2 as SNEGSKA (reference sequence). CDR3 length: 11 residues. In DNA form, the CDR3 reads TGCAGTGCTAGAGTCGGGGAAAAACTGTTTTTT. Amino acids: CSARVGEKLFF.

The J gene is TRBJ2-1, the V gene TRBV27, with 10 positions matching TRBD1. Germline CDR1 reads MNHEY; CDR2 reads SMNVEV (reference sequence). Trimming removed 7 bases from V and 5 bases from J; junction bases left unmatched: 8. CDR3 length equals 15 residues. CDR3 in DNA: TGTGCCAGCAACCGGGACAGGGGCATGGACAATGAGCAGTTCTTC. Translation gives CASNRDRGMDNEQFF.